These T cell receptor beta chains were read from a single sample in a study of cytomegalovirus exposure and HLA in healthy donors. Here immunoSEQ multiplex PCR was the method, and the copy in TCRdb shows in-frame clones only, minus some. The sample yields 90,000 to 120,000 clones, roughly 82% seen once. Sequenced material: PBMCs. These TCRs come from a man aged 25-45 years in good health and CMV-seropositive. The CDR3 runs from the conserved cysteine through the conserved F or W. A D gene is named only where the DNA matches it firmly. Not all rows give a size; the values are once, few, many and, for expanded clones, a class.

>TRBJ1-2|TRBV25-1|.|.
TGTGCCAGCAGTTACAGGGAAAATAGTGGCTACACCTTC
CASSYRENSGYTF
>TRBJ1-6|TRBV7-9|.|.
TGTGCCAGCAGCTTAGCGCGGGGTCCCCATTCACCCCTCCACTTT
CASSLARGPHSPLHF
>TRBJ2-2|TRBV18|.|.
TGTGCCAGCTCACCACCGAGGACAGCCACCGGGGAGCTGTTTTTT
CASSPPRTATGELFF
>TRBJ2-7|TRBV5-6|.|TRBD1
TGTGCCAGCAGCCGTAACAGGGGCGACGAGCAGTACTTC
CASSRNRGDEQYF
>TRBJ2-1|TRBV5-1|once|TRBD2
TGCGCCAGCAGCCGGACTAGCGGGGGGTACAATGAGCAGTTCTTC
CASSRTSGGYNEQFF
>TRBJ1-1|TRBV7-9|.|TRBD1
TGTTCCAGCAGCTCCCAACAGGGGGCGGGGATCGAAGCTTTCTTT
CSSSSQQGAGIEAFF
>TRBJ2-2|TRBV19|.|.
TGTGCCAGTAGTGTGCAGGGGCTACCAAACACCGGGGAGCTGTTTTTT
CASSVQGLPNTGELFF
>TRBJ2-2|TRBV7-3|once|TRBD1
TGTGCCAGCAGCTTCGGACAGGCAGCGAACACCGGGGAGCTGTTTTTT
CASSFGQAANTGELFF
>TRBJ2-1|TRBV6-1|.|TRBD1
TGTGCCAGCAGTGAAGCTTACCGGGACAGGGGTGTCTTC
CASSEAYRDRGVF
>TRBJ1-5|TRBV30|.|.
TGTGCCTGGAGTGACGGGGTTTATAGCAATCAGCCCCAGCATTTT
CAWSDGVYSNQPQHF
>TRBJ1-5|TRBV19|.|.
TGTGCCAGTAGTATAGCCGTTCAGGAACAGCCCCAGCATTTT
CASSIAVQEQPQHF
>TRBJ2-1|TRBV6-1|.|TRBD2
TGTGCCACCGAGATAGCGGGGGGGCCCTGGGAGCAGTTCTTC
CATEIAGGPWEQFF
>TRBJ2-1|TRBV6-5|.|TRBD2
TGTGCCAGCAGTCTACTAGCGGGTGGGAGCAATGAGCAGTTCTTC
CASSLLAGGSNEQFF
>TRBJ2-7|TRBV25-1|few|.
TGTGCCAGCAGTGAACCGGGTCTCGGCGCCTACGAGCAGTACTTC
CASSEPGLGAYEQYF
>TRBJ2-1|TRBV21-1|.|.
TGTGCCAGCCGAGATAGATACAGGGACAATGAGCAGTTCTTC
CASRDRYRDNEQFF
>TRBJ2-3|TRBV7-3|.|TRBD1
TGTGCCAGCAGCCCTGGGACAGGCACAGATACGCAGTATTTT
CASSPGTGTDTQYF
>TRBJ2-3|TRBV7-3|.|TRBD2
TGTGCCAGCAGCTCCTATAGCGGGGGGGGCGGCGATACGCAGTATTTT
CASSSYSGGGGDTQYF
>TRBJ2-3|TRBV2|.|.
TGTGCCGTCGCTTCGACTAGGAGTTCTAGCACAGATACGCAGTATTTT
CAVASTRSSSTDTQYF
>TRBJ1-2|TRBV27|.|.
TGTGCCAGCAGTTCCTCCCCGACGGGTTATGGCTACACCTTC
CASSSSPTGYGYTF
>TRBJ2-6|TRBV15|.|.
TGTGCCACCAGCAGTAGGATTTCTGGGGCCAACGTCCCGACTTTC
CATSSRISGANVPTF
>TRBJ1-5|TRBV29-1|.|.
TGCAGCGTTGGGCAGGGGAGTCAGCCCCAGCATTTT
CSVGQGSQPQHF
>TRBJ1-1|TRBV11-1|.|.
TGTGCCAGCAGCCCGGGGGGTTCCGCGGACACTGAAGCTTTCTTT
CASSPGGSADTEAFF
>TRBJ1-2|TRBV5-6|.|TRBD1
TGTGCCAGCAGCTTGAGGGACAGGGGCCACTATGGCTACACCTTC
CASSLRDRGHYGYTF
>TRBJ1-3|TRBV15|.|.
TGTGCCACCAGCAGAGATCCTGGGGCAGGGCGAAACACCATATATTTT
CATSRDPGAGRNTIYF
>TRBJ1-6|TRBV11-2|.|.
TGTGCCAGCAGCTTGGGTGCTGGGCCACCTGGGAGGTCACCCCCCCACTTT
CASSLGAGPPGRSPPHF
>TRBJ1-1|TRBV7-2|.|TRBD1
TGTGCCAGCAGCTTAGTCCAGGGGGCTGAAGCTTTCTTT
CASSLVQGAEAFF